Following are 31 T cell receptor beta chains from one sample sequenced in a study of blood T cell repertoires in COVID-19. Assay used: immunoSEQ multiplex PCR; TCRdb lists only in-frame clones, some missing. Among some 120,000 clones, roughly 90% were seen once, and the ten largest hold approximately 3.7%. Sequences were obtained from peripheral blood. The receptors originated from a man between 50 and 59 years old with active COVID-19.

V is TRBV7-8 and J is TRBJ2-1, with D maybe TRBD2 (6 bases). Germline V lookup: CDR1 SGHVS, CDR2 FQNEAQ. The length of the CDR3 is 16 residues. V gave up 3 bases and J gave up 0 bases, with 12 bases separating them. This CDR3 is CASSFYGRSSYNEQFF. The CDR3 DNA reads as TGTGCCAGCAGCTTTTATGGGAGGAGCTCCTACAATGAGCAGTTCTTC. Filled out from reference TRBV7-8 and TRBJ2-1, the complete variable domain reads GAGVSQSPRYKVAKRGQDVALRCDPISGHVSLFWYQQALGQGPEFLTYFQNEAQLDKSGLPSDRFFAERPEGSVSTLKIQRTQQEDSAVYLCASSFYGRSSYNEQFFGPGTRLTVL.

The chain joins TRBV7-8 to TRBJ2-4, with TRBD1 identical over 7 bases. Germline V lookup: CDR1 SGHVS, CDR2 FQNEAQ. The CDR3 runs 16 residues. V gave up 5 bases and J gave up 0 bases; unmatched junction bases: 7. Here the CDR3 DNA reads TGTGCCAGCAGCGGCACAGGGGATTTAGCCAAAAACATTCAGTACTTC. It yields the protein CASSGTGDLAKNIQYF.

The chain has TRBV6-5 and TRBJ1-4; no clear D gene. Germline V lookup: CDR1 MNHEY, CDR2 SVGAGI. CDR3 length equals 14 residues. Between the trimmed V and J ends, which lost 7 bases and 2 bases, there was a span of 11 bases. CDR3 bases: TGTGCCAGCAAATGGGCGGGGACTAATGAAAAACTGTTTTTT. Its protein is CASKWAGTNEKLFF.

The V and J genes are TRBV6-5 and TRBJ1-2; D is possibly TRBD1 (6 bases). Trimming left V 2 bases short and J 8 bases short, with 15 bases between. CDR1 and CDR2 (germline): MNHEY, SVGAGI. The length of the CDR3 is 14 residues. In DNA form, the CDR3 reads TGTGCCAGCAGTTACGGGCAGGGGTCGAAGGGCTACACCTTC. Encoded protein: CASSYGQGSKGYTF.

CDR3 sequence (DNA): TGTGCCAGCAGTACCCCCCCGGAGAACGAGCAGTACTTC. This gives the protein CASSTPPENEQYF. The chain couples TRBV6-6 to TRBJ2-7, with no clear D. The germline gives CDR1 MNHNY, CDR2 SVGAGI (reference sequence). The germline V and J ends were trimmed by 5 bases and 5 bases, with 13 bases remaining between them. The CDR3 loop spans 13 amino acids.

The rearrangement joins TRBV5-5 to TRBJ2-1, with 12 nucleotides matching TRBD2. Unmatched junction bases numbered 2, after V lost 4 bases and J lost 6 bases. This CDR3 has 14 amino acids. Germline V gene sequence: CDR1 SGHKS, CDR2 YYEKEE (reference sequence). CDR3 residues: CASSLAGGRNEQFF. CDR3 DNA: TGTGCCAGCAGCCTAGCGGGGGGGCGCAATGAGCAGTTCTTC.

This sequence joins TRBV7-9 and TRBJ2-3; 8 bases agree with TRBD2. Germline CDR1 reads SEHNR; CDR2 reads FQNEAQ (reference sequence). V gave up 11 bases and J gave up 3 bases; unmatched junction bases: 13. This CDR3 is built from 15 residues. The CDR3 bases are TGTGCCTCCCGGGGGGGGGTTACTTCGACAGATACGCAGTATTTT. Its translation is CASRGGVTSTDTQYF.

Only a few counts were recorded for this clone. J is TRBJ2-1 and V is TRBV3-1 (or the pseudogene TRBV3-2); 8 bases agree with TRBD2. Germline V gives CDR1 LGHDT, CDR2 YNNKEL (reference sequence). V gave up 1 base and J gave up 1 base; unmatched junction bases: 3. The CDR3 length is 16 residues. The CDR3 bases are TGTGCCAGCAGCCAAGGTGCGGGGGGTTCCTACAATGAGCAGTTCTTC. Translation: CASSQGAGGSYNEQFF.

This clone has only one observation. The chain carries TRBV6-5 and TRBJ2-5, with D maybe TRBD2 (5 bases). V lost 0 bases to trimming and J lost 4 bases, with 12 bases between them. Germline lookup yields CDR1 MNHEY and CDR2 SVGAGI. This CDR3 is built from 15 residues. The CDR3 DNA reads TGTGCCAGCAGTTACTCTCTAGCCGGCGGAGAGACCCAGTACTTC. It is translated as CASSYSLAGGETQYF.

The rearrangement links TRBV21-1 to TRBJ2-7; TRBD1, the D gene given by the table, was not confirmed from the DNA. TRBV21-1 is tagged as a pseudogene. The CDR3 contains 14 residues. The CDR3: CASSKGQGHYEQYV. In nucleotides, the CDR3 is TGTGCCAGCAGCAAGGGGCAGGGGCATTACGAGCAGTACGTC.

This clone was seen more than once but under ten times. The chain carries TRBV6-2 or TRBV6-3 and TRBJ2-1; 11 bases align to TRBD2. Germline lookup yields CDR1 MNHEY and CDR2 SVGEGT. The CDR3 is made up of 16 amino acids. The J segment lost 4 bases and the V segment lost 3 bases, leaving 5 bases of the junction unmatched. The CDR3 DNA sequence: TGTGCCAGCAGTTATTCTACTAGCGGGGGATACAATGAGCAGTTCTTC. Its translation: CASSYSTSGGYNEQFF.

The CDR3 region is CASSSRLAGGTDTQYF. The DNA for the CDR3 is TGTGCCAGCAGTTCCCGACTAGCGGGAGGTACAGATACGCAGTATTTT. The chain employs TRBV27 and TRBJ2-3; 13 bases are shared with TRBD2. The V gene end was trimmed by 4 bases and the J gene end by 3 bases; junction bases not matched to a gene: 4. There are 16 residues in the CDR3. CDR1 and CDR2 (germline): MNHEY, SMNVEV (reference sequence).

The chain joins TRBV7-9 to TRBJ2-1; a possible D gene is TRBD2 (6 bases). The CDR3 totals 15 residues. Trimming cost V 5 bases and J 9 bases, with 20 bases left between them. CDR1 and CDR2 from the germline V gene are SEHNR and FQNEAQ (reference sequence). The CDR3 DNA follows: TGTGCCAGCAGCCCTCGGGACTGGACACTGGGTGAGCAGTTCTTC. Protein sequence: CASSPRDWTLGEQFF. The full variable domain, its missing parts supplied by reference TRBV7-9 and TRBJ2-1, is DTGVSQNPRHKITKRGQNVTFRCDPISEHNRLYWYRQTLGQGPEFLTYFQNEAQLEKSRLLSDRFSAERPKGSFSTLEIQRTEQGDSAMYLCASSPRDWTLGEQFFGPGTRLTVL.

This chain connects TRBV3-1 (or the pseudogene TRBV3-2) to TRBJ2-1, with 13 bases that match TRBD2. This CDR3 contains 21 residues. The junction had 15 bases not matched to a gene; V was cut back by 4 bases and J by 0 bases. Per the germline V gene, CDR1 is LGHDT and CDR2 is YNNKEL (reference sequence). CDR3 protein: CASSLIETSGRRTSSYNEQFF. CDR3 bases: TGTGCCAGCAGCCTTATTGAGACTAGCGGGAGGCGAACGAGCTCCTACAATGAGCAGTTCTTC.

This rearrangement joins TRBV18 to TRBJ1-1, with 7 nucleotides matching TRBD1. The CDR3 spans 14 residues. The V gene end was trimmed by 0 bases and the J gene end by 5 bases; junction bases not matched to a gene: 3. Germline V gives CDR1 KGHSH, CDR2 LQKENI. For the CDR3, the DNA is TGTGCCAGCTCACCACCGACAGGGAATACTGAAGCTTTCTTT. Amino acids: CASSPPTGNTEAFF.

This chain joins TRBV9 and TRBJ2-1; 9 nucleotides agree with TRBD2. The junction had 14 bases not matched to a gene; V was cut back by 0 bases and J by 10 bases. This CDR3 has 17 amino acids. CDR1 and CDR2 from the germline V gene are SGDLS and YYNGEE. This chain's CDR3 is CASSVGAAGGYQEEQFF. In nucleotides, the CDR3 is TGTGCCAGCAGCGTAGGGGCGGCGGGAGGGTACCAGGAAGAGCAGTTCTTC.

V is TRBV10-3 and J is TRBJ1-1; 7 bases map to TRBD1. Trimming took 6 bases from V and 3 from J; bases not matched to a gene: 7. The CDR3 spans 14 residues. CDR1 ENHRY and CDR2 SYGVKD come from the germline V gene. The CDR3 DNA sequence: TGTGCCATCAGAACCGGACAGGAATACACTGAAGCTTTCTTT. It yields the protein CAIRTGQEYTEAFF.

This clone was seen only a few times. The chain couples TRBV9 to TRBJ1-3; D remains ambiguous. V was clipped by 4 bases and J by 7 bases, with 12 bases between them. CDR3 size: 13 residues. Germline CDR1 and CDR2: SGDLS and YYNGEE. The CDR3 sequence: CASSIGVRNTIYF. In DNA, the CDR3 is TGTGCCAGCAGCATCGGGGTGCGTAACACCATATATTTT. Full variable domain (outside the CDR3, taken from reference TRBV9 and TRBJ1-3): DSGVTQTPKHLITATGQRVTLRCSPRSGDLSVYWYQQSLDQGLQFLIQYYNGEERAKGNILERFSAQQFPDLHSELNLSSLELGDSALYFCASSIGVRNTIYFGEGSWLTVV.

The rearrangement uses TRBV28 and TRBJ2-2; TRBD1 matches at 7 bases. Germline CDR1 MDHEN, CDR2 SYDVKM. CDR3 length: 16 residues. J lost 4 bases, V lost 6 bases, and 11 bases had no gene match. The CDR3: CASRTGTEIITGELFF. The DNA of the CDR3 is TGTGCCAGCAGAACCGGGACAGAAATAATCACCGGGGAGCTGTTTTTT.

The chain carries TRBV5-1 and TRBJ2-1; possible D gene TRBD1, 5 bases. The CDR3 runs 13 residues. The V gene lost 0 bases and the J gene lost 10 bases, with 11 bases spanning the gap. Germline CDR1 SGHRS, CDR2 YFSETQ. CDR3 DNA: TGCGCCAGCAGCTTGGGACAGCCCCAAGAGCAGTTCTTC. It is translated as CASSLGQPQEQFF.

The chain has TRBV6-6 and TRBJ2-1, with 7 positions matching TRBD1. This CDR3 is built from 15 residues. V lost 6 bases and J lost 4; bases outside the gene matches: 9. Germline-derived CDR1 and CDR2 are MNHNY and SVGAGI (reference sequence). CDR3 nucleotide sequence: TGTGCCAGCAGAGCCCCGGGACAGCTGTACAATGAGCAGTTCTTC. Translation: CASRAPGQLYNEQFF.

V is TRBV2 and J is TRBJ2-1; 8 positions agree with TRBD1. The CDR3 has 17 residues. The germline V gene encodes CDR1 SNHLY and CDR2 FYNNEI. Losses at the gene ends were 6 bases for V and 4 bases for J; bases not matched to a gene: 14. The CDR3 DNA reads as TGTGCCAGCAGCTTAACCGGGACAGGCCCTTTATACAATGAGCAGTTCTTC. It specifies CASSLTGTGPLYNEQFF.

The rearrangement links TRBV6-1 to TRBJ2-7; 12 bases are shared with TRBD1. Germline V lookup: CDR1 MNHNS, CDR2 SASEGT. CDR3 length equals 16 residues. V shed 1 base, J shed 6 bases, and the junction held 7 bases outside the gene matches. In nucleotides, the CDR3 is TGTGCCAGCAGTGAAGGGTTGGGACAGGGGGCAAGCGAGCAGTACGTC. Amino acid sequence: CASSEGLGQGASEQYV.

This clone appeared a single time. The V gene is TRBV24-1, the J gene TRBJ2-3, with 11 bases matching TRBD2. V dropped 2 bases and J dropped 7; count of bases not matched to a gene: 7. CDR1 and CDR2 (germline): KGHDR, SFDVKD. The CDR3 sequence is 16 residues long. CDR3 sequence reads: CATSDSTSGNYYTQYF. The CDR3 nucleotides are TGTGCCACCAGTGATTCGACTAGCGGGAACTACTATACGCAGTATTTT.

V is TRBV7-9 and J is TRBJ2-1, with 12 bases matching TRBD1. After removal of 2 bases from V and 9 bases from J, the junction contained 5 bases not matched to a gene. Per germline, CDR1 SEHNR and CDR2 FQNEAQ (reference sequence). This CDR3 has 15 residues. Written as DNA, the CDR3 is TGTGCCAGCAGCTTATGGGACAGGGGGCTTGGTGAGCAGTTCTTC. It is translated as CASSLWDRGLGEQFF.

In nucleotides, the CDR3 is TGTGCCAGCAGTAAAGGACAGGGGGCATACAATGAGCAGTTCTTC. Translated, it gives CASSKGQGAYNEQFF. The chain carries TRBV5-6 and TRBJ2-1; 11 bases align to TRBD1. CDR1 and CDR2 (germline): SGHDT, YYEEEE. Losses at the gene ends were 5 bases for V and 4 bases for J; bases not matched to a gene: 5. The CDR3 runs 15 residues.

This clone was detected once. V is TRBV9 and J is TRBJ2-7; possible D gene TRBD2, 6 bases. Germline loops: CDR1 SGDLS, CDR2 YYNGEE. V dropped 3 bases and J dropped 7 bases, with 11 bases sitting between them. This CDR3 comprises 12 residues. The DNA of the CDR3 is TGTGCCAGCAGCGGCCCAGGGAGGGAGCAGTACTTC. Amino acid sequence: CASSGPGREQYF.

The genes are TRBV19 and TRBJ2-2; a weak D match, TRBD2 (7 bases). Germline lookup yields CDR1 LNHDA and CDR2 SQIVND (reference sequence). V lost 0 bases to trimming and J lost 6 bases, with 11 bases between them. The CDR3 is 15 amino acids. The CDR3 loop reads CASSIDRGASGELFF. The CDR3 bases are TGTGCCAGTAGTATAGATCGGGGGGCCTCCGGGGAGCTGTTTTTT.

The gene calls are TRBV6-5 and TRBJ1-4, with unresolved D. The ends were cut back, 4 bases at V and 2 bases at J, with 8 bases in the middle. Germline V gene sequence: CDR1 MNHEY, CDR2 SVGAGI. This CDR3 region has 14 residues. The chain's CDR3 is CASSLTSTNEKLFF. The CDR3 DNA follows: TGTGCCAGCAGTTTGACATCGACTAATGAAAAACTGTTTTTT.

CDR3 amino acids: CASSSQGNTEAFF. The CDR3 DNA is TGTGCCAGCAGTTCACAGGGGAACACTGAAGCTTTCTTT. This chain uses TRBV11-2 with TRBJ1-1, with D perhaps matching TRBD1 (6 bases). The germline V gene encodes CDR1 SGHAT and CDR2 FQNNGV. V was cut by 6 bases and J by 1 base, with 9 bases left in between. The CDR3 covers 13 residues. Filled out from reference TRBV11-2 and TRBJ1-1, the complete variable domain reads EAGVAQSPRYKIIEKRQSVAFWCNPISGHATLYWYQQILGQGPKLLIQFQNNGVVDDSQLPKDRFSAERLKGVDSTLKIQPAKLEDSAVYLCASSSQGNTEAFFGQGTRLTVV.

The CDR3, as DNA: TGTGCCAGCAGCGCGGGCCCTTTGCAGTACTTC. Translated: CASSAGPLQYF. The chain combines TRBV7-9 with TRBJ2-7, with D possibly being TRBD2 (5 bases). CDR3 length: 11 amino acids. Germline CDR1 SEHNR, CDR2 FQNEAQ (reference sequence). Trimming took 5 bases from V and 9 from J, leaving 11 bases between them.